What follows is one T cell receptor beta chain and its context. Compared with the rest of its sample, this clonotype is medium-sized (0.01 to 0.1%). The input lacks base qualities; no much larger clone sits a single base away. This sample was taken from a study (dated by TCRdb to the late 2010s). Concerning the study at large: Patients provided blood, with volumes of up to about 100 ml, in addition to duodenal biopsy samples that ranged from about 6 to 12. In total, the study looked at blood and gut biopsy samples from over 20 celiac disease patients. Cells from most subjects were stained with pooled PE-conjugated tetramers presenting the glia-alpha1a, -alpha2, -omega1 and -omega2 epitopes. Patients with historic T cell material from decades earlier were invited to donate new blood and biopsy samples for long-term comparison. The study followed gluten-specific CD4+ T cell receptor repertoires in celiac disease in blood and gut, at different disease stages, and over intervals ranging from weeks to decades.

What the research found in general, with its limitations: About 1% of TCR-beta sequences and approximately 0.21% of paired TCR-alpha/beta clonotypes were shared across patients; authors concluded cross-contamination was not an issue. Because of sampling limits, maximum clonotype overlap between two independent sequencing runs of the same sample was only about 50%. Clonotypes specific to gluten lasted for decades, and samples collected about 15 to 28 years apart overlapped by as much as 53%. Of 1,813 TCRs from around 17 patients, about 10% of the TCR-alpha, TCR-beta or paired amino acid sequences were public. The study conclusions are dependent on tetramer specificity, and antigen-specific proliferation was previously shown by around 75% of tetramer-sorted clones.

V was cut back by 7 bases and J by 3 bases, leaving a gap of 12 bases between them. Taken from cysteine to phenylalanine, the CDR3 has 13 residues. Only the CDR3 DNA stays, 39 bases, in frame from base 1. CDR1 and CDR2, per the germline V gene, are SNHLY and FYNNEI. Libraries came from 5' RACE. A modified SMART protocol was used to prepare bulk TCR libraries. Bulk TCR libraries were sequenced with paired-end 300 bp reads on Illumina MiSeq; single-cell libraries used paired-end 250 bp MiSeq. The original pipeline was this. Selected pRESTO steps were used to preprocess reads, and IMGT/HighV-QUEST was used to assign V, D, J genes and CDR3 junctions. A bulk sequence was kept only if the bulk sequence appeared in at least two replicas with cumulative read counts of 10 or more. Repertoire diversity was measured with a sample-corrected Shannon entropy estimator, applied to samples with more than 20 cells. The public reads were reanalyzed by TCRdb: fastp trimming at Q25, MiXCR alignment, in-frame beta chains only. Every distinct CDR3 protein forms one entry, paired with its most common genes and DNA. TCRdb's processing, not the study's, gives the V and J calls here. The sample data list several hundred distinct CDR3 sequences, and about 8.6% of these were observed just once. The ten largest clonotypes hold roughly 18% of the sample.

When samples held relatively high numbers of tetramer-positive T cells, bulk-cell sorting was done alongside single-cell sorting. HLA-DQ:gluten tetramers were used to isolate gluten-specific T cells, which were then analyzed by high-throughput sequencing of rearranged TCR-alpha and TCR-beta genes. Every sort was run on a BD Aria II cell sorter, and FlowJo was used to analyze the flow data. The sample in question was gluten tetramer+ CD4+ T cells from blood or duodenal biopsy (not recorded which); whether cultured is not recorded, obtained while untreated, on a gluten-free diet, or during gluten challenge (not recorded which). The sample's cell subset or site label is to be understood as: CD4+ T cells binding HLA-DQ:gluten tetramers. This TCR derives from a female donor with celiac disease. The chain couples TRBV2 to TRBJ1-1, with the D segment identity uncertain. The DNA sequence reads TGTGCCAGCAACCCAACATGGGACACTGAAGCTTTCTTT. Translated, this gives CASNPTWDTEAFF.